This T cell receptor (beta chain) was sequenced for a study of blood T cell repertoires in COVID-19. Libraries were prepared by immunoSEQ multiplex PCR; TCRdb keeps only in-frame clonotypes and omits some of them. The sample records 150,000 to 200,000 clones, approximately 86% being singletons. Germline loops: CDR1 SNHLY, CDR2 FYNNEI. The CDR3 consists of 14 residues. Trimming cost V 7 bases and J 0 bases, with 9 bases left between them. This clonotype was obtained from a man in his forties or fifties with active or convalescent COVID-19. The sample taken for sequencing was peripheral blood. This chain joins TRBV2 and TRBJ2-2; the D gene is possibly TRBD2 (5 bases). In DNA form, the CDR3 reads TGTGCCAGCACAGCGGAGTCGAACACCGGGGAGCTGTTTTTT. It translates to CASTAESNTGELFF.